The 14 T cell receptor beta chains reported below all come from one sample, sequenced in a study of blood T cell repertoires in COVID-19. Assay used: immunoSEQ multiplex PCR; TCRdb lists only in-frame clones, some missing. The data contain some 180,000 clones, 90% of them singletons. Material: peripheral blood. Source of these receptors: a man in his forties or fifties with acute or convalescent COVID-19.

The chain carries TRBV10-3 and TRBJ1-1; no clear D. This CDR3 is 15 amino acids long. The V end was cut by 4 bases, the J end by 5 bases, with 17 bases between. Germline CDR1 reads ENHRY; CDR2 reads SYGVKD. In DNA, the CDR3 is TGTGCCATCAGTGCACGCGGGGATGAGAATACTGAAGCTTTCTTT. Encoded protein: CAISARGDENTEAFF.

V gene TRBV27 combines with J gene TRBJ2-7; 7 positions match TRBD2. V gave up 4 bases and J gave up 1 base; unmatched junction bases: 1. CDR3 length: 13 amino acids. The germline V gene has CDR1 MNHEY and CDR2 SMNVEV (reference sequence). CDR3 protein: CASSSGGSYEQYF. The CDR3 nucleotides are TGTGCCAGCAGTTCGGGGGGTTCCTACGAGCAGTACTTC.

The chain uses TRBV11-2 and TRBJ2-1, with 8 bases lining up with TRBD1. The CDR3 spans 15 residues. Germline loops: CDR1 SGHAT, CDR2 FQNNGV. V trimming: 4 bases; J trimming: 8 bases; junction bases outside the gene matches: 10. In DNA form, the CDR3 reads TGTGCCAGCAGCTCATTGACAGGGGCAGGGGATGAGCAGTTCTTC. Translating gives CASSSLTGAGDEQFF.

The J gene is TRBJ2-1, the V gene TRBV11-2; 8 nucleotides align to TRBD1. V trimming: 5 bases; J trimming: 7 bases; junction bases outside the gene matches: 10. CDR3 length equals 15 residues. Germline V gives CDR1 SGHAT, CDR2 FQNNGV. This CDR3 is CASSLRPTGENEQFF. The CDR3 bases are TGTGCCAGCAGCCTTCGCCCGACAGGGGAAAATGAGCAGTTCTTC.

The chain combines TRBV18 with TRBJ2-6, with D tentatively TRBD1 (6 bases). The CDR3 is made up of 16 amino acids. The V and J ends lost 2 bases and 0 bases respectively, with 8 bases between them. Germline loops: CDR1 KGHSH, CDR2 LQKENI. The CDR3 sequence is CASSPTTGSGANVLTF. The DNA for the CDR3 is TGTGCCAGCTCACCAACGACAGGCTCTGGGGCCAACGTCCTGACTTTC.

The chain recombines TRBV6-2 or TRBV6-3 with TRBJ2-2, with a weak D call TRBD1 (6 bases). Trimming pared 3 bases from V and 6 bases from J, leaving 17 bases between. Looked up from germline, CDR1 is MNHEY and CDR2 is SVGEGT. The CDR3 covers 16 residues. The CDR3 loop reads CASSYGMSRGSGELFF. The DNA for the CDR3 is TGTGCCAGCAGTTATGGGATGTCCAGGGGTTCCGGGGAGCTGTTTTTT.

This chain connects TRBV7-9 to TRBJ1-1; 10 bases agree with TRBD1. This CDR3 contains 17 residues. The V segment lost 2 bases and the J segment 3 bases; nucleotides outside the gene matches: 9. Germline V CDR1 and CDR2: SEHNR, FQNEAQ (reference sequence). Here the CDR3 DNA reads TGTGCCAGCAGCTTAAGCCCGGGACAGGGGAGGGACACTGAAGCTTTCTTT. It is translated as CASSLSPGQGRDTEAFF.

This chain links TRBV2 with TRBJ1-5, with D perhaps TRBD1 (6 bases). Germline V gene data show CDR1 as SNHLY and CDR2 as FYNNEI. Trimming stripped 6 bases from V and 1 base from J, with 13 bases between. The CDR3 has 15 residues. The CDR3 spells CASRPGGQSNQPQHF. CDR3 bases: TGTGCCAGCAGGCCCGGGGGGCAGAGCAATCAGCCCCAGCATTTT. Variable domain in full (rest from reference TRBV2 and TRBJ1-5): EPEVTQTPSHQVTQMGQEVILRCVPISNHLYFYWYRQILGQKVEFLVSFYNNEISEKSEIFDDQFSVERPDGSNFTLKIRSTKLEDSAMYFCASRPGGQSNQPQHFGDGTRLSIL.

V is TRBV5-8 and J is TRBJ2-1, with 7 bases matching TRBD2. The germline V gene encodes CDR1 SGHTS and CDR2 YDEGEE. This CDR3 is built from 15 residues. V gave up 1 base and J gave up 1 base; unmatched junction bases: 2. CDR3 coding DNA: TGTGCCAGCAGCTTGTTGGGAGGGTCCTACAATGAGCAGTTCTTC. Its protein is CASSLLGGSYNEQFF.

The chain joins TRBV18 to TRBJ2-1; TRBD2 aligns across 8 bases. The V gene's germline CDR1 is KGHSH and CDR2 LQKENI. J lost 3 bases, V lost 1 base, and 2 bases had no gene match. This CDR3 has 15 amino acids. The CDR3 DNA reads TGTGCCAGCTCACCACTAGCGGGAAACTACAATGAGCAGTTCTTC. Protein sequence: CASSPLAGNYNEQFF.

The chain employs TRBV24-1 and TRBJ1-1; 7 nucleotides agree with TRBD1. The CDR3 contains 13 residues. With V trimmed by 9 bases and J by 2 bases, 5 bases remained unmatched. Germline CDR1 and CDR2: KGHDR and SFDVKD. The DNA for the CDR3 is TGTGCCACCCGACAGGGACCTAACACTGAAGCTTTCTTT. This translates into CATRQGPNTEAFF.

The CDR3 DNA is TGTGCCAGCAGCACAACTGGGCGTGGGCAGTTCTTC. It yields the protein CASSTTGRGQFF. This chain uses TRBV5-4 with TRBJ2-1; unclear D gene. In germline, CDR1 is SGHNT, CDR2 YYREEE (reference sequence). The CDR3 runs 12 residues. V was pared by 4 bases and J by 12 bases, with 14 bases between.

J is TRBJ1-3 and V is TRBV7-9, with 10 bases fitting TRBD1. V was clipped by 3 bases and J by 8 bases; unmatched bases: 4. Germline CDR1 reads SEHNR; CDR2 reads FQNEAQ (reference sequence). CDR3 length: 14 residues. The CDR3 loop is CASSLTGGLDTIYF. CDR3 nucleotide sequence: TGTGCCAGCAGCTTGACAGGGGGCCTAGACACCATATATTTT.

The chain employs TRBV10-1 and TRBJ2-3; no firm D call. Trimming shortened V by 6 bases and J by 6 bases, and 10 bases separated the two germline ends. From germline, CDR1 is WNHNN and CDR2 SYGVQD (reference sequence). The length of the CDR3 is 12 residues. CDR3 sequence reads: CASRGSEDTQYF. In DNA, the CDR3 is TGCGCCAGCAGGGGCAGTGAGGATACGCAGTATTTT.